The present T cell receptor (beta chain) was sequenced within a study of cytomegalovirus exposure and HLA in healthy donors. The study's findings and limits: Among TCR beta chains, those listed as cytomegalovirus-associated numbered over 150.

As to this clone: What it binds is unknown.

Produced via immunoSEQ multiplex PCR; TCRdb's table is partial and in-frame only. Of more than 95,000 clones listed, roughly 95% are singletons. Germline V CDR1 and CDR2: LNHDA, SQIVND (reference sequence). The CDR3 covers 19 residues. V trimming: 3 bases; J trimming: 6 bases; junction bases outside the gene matches: 18. The chain has TRBV19 and TRBJ2-1; 9 bases line up with TRBD2. Input material: PBMCs. This TCR derives from a man aged 18 to 30 in good health and CMV-seronegative. As DNA, the CDR3 is TGTGCCAGTAGTATCGGGGGGGTAGTAGCGGGAGTCGGCGGCAATGAGCAGTTCTTC. This gives the protein CASSIGGVVAGVGGNEQFF.